This entry is about one TCR beta chain. This clone was observed a single time. This clone's antigen is unknown. The sample holds no much larger clone one base away, and base qualities are not on file. TCRbeta CDR3 regions were amplified from genomic DNA using the immunoSEQ Assay, a bias-controlled multiplex PCR. The study's processing was this. Nucleated cell counts per sample were estimated from amplification of reference gene primers within the assay. To quantify the absolute abundance of each unique TCRbeta CDR3 rearrangement, sequence reads were collapsed and filtered. For each sample, productive Simpson clonality was calculated as the square root of Simpson's diversity index across productive rearrangements. TCRdb obtained this table from immuneACCESS and retained in-frame rearrangements with V and J assigned. These tables miss some clones; where compared with another copy, unresolved V genes account for less than half of the shortfall, and the remainder is unexplained. V, J and clone size derive from that table, while D and trimming were established from the DNA sequence. The sample profile shows a few hundred thousand clones; around 88% of them were found once. The top ten constitute roughly 1.2% of the sample.

The record originates from a study of blood T cell repertoires in COVID-19 (dated by TCRdb to between 2020 and 2021). Concerning the study at large: The collaborator samples originated in the United States, Italy and Spain and spanned the acute and convalescent phases of COVID-19. The samples were drawn from the first 160 participants of the ongoing ImmuneRACE study and from 950 to 1,500 subjects provided by 6 global collaborators. The repertoires were released in a freely available public database meant as a resource for research on the immune response to SARS-CoV-2. The material from the prospective study consisted of cDNA or gDNA derived from T cells, B-cell-depleted T cells, or PBMCs. Sample metadata almost always included a de-identified subject ID, COVID-19 status, age in years and sex. The dataset comprised deeply sampled blood TCRbeta repertoires from subjects exposed to, actively infected with, or recovered from COVID-19. Where available, HLA class I and class II types were taken from metadata supplied by the sample provider and were not determined by assay-based typing. Summary of the overall study and its limitations: Clinical and demographic metadata were provided uncurated, with the amount varying by source and participant.

Enrolling through a virtual design, the prospective study's participants ranged in age from about 18 to 100 years and lived across roughly 23 United States geographic areas. Cohort assignment in the prospective study relied on participant-reported clinical history from a screening survey and a study questionnaire. In the prospective study, whole blood, serum and a nasopharyngeal or oropharyngeal swab were collected from each participant by mobile phlebotomists. Prospective study participants could optionally give additional blood draws and questionnaires over an approximately two-month period. Before DNA extraction, prospective study blood samples were shipped either frozen or at room temperature. V loses 3 bases of germline sequence and J loses 3 bases, and the interval between the two ends is 19 bases. The CDR3 runs 18 amino acids, cysteine and phenylalanine included. Only CDR3 DNA is held: 54 bases, read in frame from base 1. The germline V gene gives CDR1 as SGDLS and CDR2 as YYNGEE.

This clonotype was obtained from a woman in her 40s with acute COVID-19. Sequenced sample: PBMCs or T cells enriched from blood (not recorded which). The V and J segments used are TRBV9 and TRBJ2-6; a tentative D call is TRBD2 (6 bases match). The CDR3 sequence is CASSALGWGVYGANVLTF. The nucleotides are TGTGCCAGCAGCGCCCTTGGTTGGGGGGTATATGGGGCCAACGTCCTGACTTTC.